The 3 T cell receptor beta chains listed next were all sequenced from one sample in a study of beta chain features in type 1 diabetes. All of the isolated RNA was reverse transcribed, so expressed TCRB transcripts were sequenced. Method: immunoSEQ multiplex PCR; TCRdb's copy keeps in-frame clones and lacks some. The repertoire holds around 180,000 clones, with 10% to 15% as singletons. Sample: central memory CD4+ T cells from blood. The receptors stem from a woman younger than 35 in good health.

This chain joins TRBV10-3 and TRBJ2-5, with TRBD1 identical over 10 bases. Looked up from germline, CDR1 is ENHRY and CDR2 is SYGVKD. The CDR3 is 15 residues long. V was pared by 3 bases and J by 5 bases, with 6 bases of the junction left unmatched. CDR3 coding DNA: TGTGCCATCAGTGATCCGACAGGGGGCAGGGAGACCCAGTACTTC. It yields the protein CAISDPTGGRETQYF.

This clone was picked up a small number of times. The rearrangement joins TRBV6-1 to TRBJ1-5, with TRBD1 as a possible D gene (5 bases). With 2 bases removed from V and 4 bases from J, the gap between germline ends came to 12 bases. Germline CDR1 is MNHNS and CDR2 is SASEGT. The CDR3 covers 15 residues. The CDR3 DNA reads TGTGCCAGCAGTGAACATCCATCAGGGAATCAGCCCCAGCATTTT. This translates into CASSEHPSGNQPQHF.

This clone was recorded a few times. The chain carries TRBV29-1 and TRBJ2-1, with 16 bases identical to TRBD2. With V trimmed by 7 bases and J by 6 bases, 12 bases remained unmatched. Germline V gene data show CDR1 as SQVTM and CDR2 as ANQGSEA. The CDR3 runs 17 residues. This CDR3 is CSAGTSGRVQKGNEQFF. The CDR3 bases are TGCAGCGCCGGGACTAGCGGGAGGGTGCAGAAGGGCAATGAGCAGTTCTTC.